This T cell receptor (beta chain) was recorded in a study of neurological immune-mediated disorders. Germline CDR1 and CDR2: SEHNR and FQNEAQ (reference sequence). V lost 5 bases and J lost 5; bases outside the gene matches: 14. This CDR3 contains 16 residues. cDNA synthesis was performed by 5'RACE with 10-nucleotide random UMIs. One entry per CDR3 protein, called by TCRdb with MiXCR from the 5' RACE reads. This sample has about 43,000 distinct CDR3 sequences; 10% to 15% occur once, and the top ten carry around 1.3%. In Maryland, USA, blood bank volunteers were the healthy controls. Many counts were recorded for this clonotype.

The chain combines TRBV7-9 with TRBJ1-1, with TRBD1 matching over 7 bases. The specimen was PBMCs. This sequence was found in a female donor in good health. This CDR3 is CASSIRQGLGGTEAFF. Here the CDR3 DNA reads TGTGCCAGCAGCATCAGACAGGGCCTAGGTGGGACTGAAGCTTTCTTT.